This T cell receptor (beta chain) was observed in a study of CD8 T cells in Susac syndrome. The authors reverse transcribed about 0.5 to 1 ug RNA with random hexamers. MiXCR, run by TCRdb on the immunoSEQ multiplex PCR reads, gives a single entry per CDR3 protein. The sample lists around 23,000 distinct CDR3 sequences, 80% to 95% occurring once. The receptor was isolated from a human donor with Susac syndrome. The sequencing sample was made of CD8+ T cells from PBMCs.

For the CDR3, the DNA is TGTGCCACAACCTCTAGCGGGGGTCGGTACGAGCAGTACTTC. Translating gives CATTSSGGRYEQYF. V gene TRBV3-1 combines with J gene TRBJ2-7; 10 bases are shared with TRBD2. This CDR3 comprises 14 residues. The junction had 10 bases not matched to a gene; V was cut back by 10 bases and J by 4 bases. Germline V gene lookup returns CDR1 LGHDT and CDR2 YNNKEL (reference sequence).